Sequencing of this TCR beta chain was carried out in a study of cytomegalovirus exposure and HLA in healthy donors. Turning to the study itself: Drawn from HLA-typed donors, approximately 86 million unique TCRs were held in an early data release.

Worth noting for this clone: Its antigen is unidentified.

Study results and caveats: Many donors shared some public TCRs, even though most TCR sequences were rare. As a later analysis showed, a missense DCLRE1C variant was linked to trimming of TCR beta V- and J-genes. In a later analysis, common viral pathogens appeared linked to several of the most significant clusters.

It was with 60 Vbeta and 13 Jbeta primers that the PCR ran. Some clones are missing from TCRdb's copy, which holds only in-frame ones; the method was immunoSEQ multiplex PCR. The profile shows over 45,000 clones, about 83% of them singletons. The sequence was collected from a man aged 30-40 years in good health and CMV-seronegative. The specimen sequenced was PBMCs.

The CDR3 DNA is TGCAGCGTTGACCTAACAGGAAAAGAGACCCAGTACTTC. Residues: CSVDLTGKETQYF. The V call is TRBV29-1, the J call TRBJ2-5; D might be TRBD1 (5 bases). V dropped 3 bases and J dropped 3 bases, with 11 bases sitting between them. The germline CDR1 and CDR2 sequences are SQVTM and ANQGSEA. This CDR3 comprises 13 residues.